This TCR beta chain was retrieved from a study of blood T cells in healthy people across ages. This CDR3 has 16 residues. Losses at the gene ends were 5 bases for V and 3 bases for J; bases not matched to a gene: 10. The germline gives CDR1 SGHTA, CDR2 FQGNSA. The authors drew around 9.3 milliliters of peripheral blood from each donor. Total RNA extraction produced at least 5.5 micrograms (per sample) for the study. The use of a sample-barcoded 5' primer and a J-beta primer mix characterized a second PCR of about 7 to 12 cycles. One entry per CDR3 protein results from TCRdb running MiXCR on the 5' RACE reads. The sample has approximately 790,000 distinct CDR3 sequences; 62% are singletons. With regard to this clonotype: Its target is unknown.

Study conclusions and caveats: What prevented conclusive comparison of naive and antigen-experienced cells was that PBMCs were unsorted.

The TCR originated in a man aged 25 to 40 in good health. This sequence joins TRBV7-2 and TRBJ1-5; TRBD1 aligns across 7 bases. Sample: blood. The CDR3 reads CASSPQQGPLNQPQHF. CDR3 bases: TGTGCCAGCAGCCCCCAACAGGGGCCTCTCAATCAGCCCCAGCATTTT.